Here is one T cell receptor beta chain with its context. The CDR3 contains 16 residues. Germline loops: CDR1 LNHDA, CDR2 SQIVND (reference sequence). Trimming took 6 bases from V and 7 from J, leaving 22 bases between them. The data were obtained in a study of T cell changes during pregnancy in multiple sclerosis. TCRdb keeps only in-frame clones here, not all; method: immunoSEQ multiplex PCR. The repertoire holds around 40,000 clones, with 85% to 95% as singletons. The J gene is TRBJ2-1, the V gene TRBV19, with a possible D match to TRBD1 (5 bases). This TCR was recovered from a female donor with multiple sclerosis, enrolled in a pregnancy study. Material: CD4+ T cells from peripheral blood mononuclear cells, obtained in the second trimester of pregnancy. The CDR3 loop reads CASSESTGFVGNEQFF. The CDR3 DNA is TGTGCCAGTAGCGAGAGTACAGGTTTCGTGGGGAATGAGCAGTTCTTC.